Shown below are 26 T cell receptor beta chains from a single sample sequenced in a study of cytomegalovirus exposure and HLA in healthy donors. Vbeta (60) and Jbeta (13) primers were used in the PCR. This table comes from immunoSEQ multiplex PCR, and its TCRdb copy is limited to in-frame clones, with some not included. The sample contains roughly 120,000 clones, 75% to 85% of which appear only once. Sequencing input: PBMCs. All receptors derive from a male donor in good health and CMV-seronegative.

This chain links TRBV7-2 with TRBJ2-1, with D possibly matching TRBD2 (7 bases). V was pared by 3 bases and J by 6 bases, with 15 bases between. The CDR3 is 15 amino acids. The V gene's germline CDR1 is SGHTA and CDR2 FQGNSA. The CDR3 bases are TGTGCCAGCAGCTTGGGGGGAGGGGGGCTCAATGAGCAGTTCTTC. This sequence encodes CASSLGGGGLNEQFF.

The chain couples TRBV6-5 to TRBJ1-6; D is possibly TRBD1 (5 bases). Germline V gene data show CDR1 as MNHEY and CDR2 as SVGAGI. This CDR3 has 14 amino acids. V was pared by 5 bases and J by 9 bases, with 14 bases between. CDR3 nucleotides: TGTGCCAGCAGTGAATTCGGGGGAAGTTCACCCCTCCACTTT. This codes for CASSEFGGSSPLHF.

The chain employs TRBV7-2 and TRBJ2-1; D is possibly TRBD2 (6 bases). The CDR3 sequence is 18 residues long. The V and J ends lost 4 bases and 4 bases respectively, with 23 bases between them. Germline-derived CDR1 and CDR2 are SGHTA and FQGNSA. CDR3 sequence: CASSSQWGARGGYNEQFF. The CDR3 nucleotides are TGTGCCAGCAGCTCCCAATGGGGCGCGCGGGGCGGTTACAATGAGCAGTTCTTC. Filled out from reference TRBV7-2 and TRBJ2-1, the complete variable domain reads GAGVSQSPSNKVTEKGKDVELRCDPISGHTALYWYRQSLGQGLEFLIYFQGNSAPDKSGLPSDRFSAERTGGSVSTLTIQRTQQEDSAVYLCASSSQWGARGGYNEQFFGPGTRLTVL.

V and J are TRBV9 and TRBJ2-1; D remains unclear. CDR3 size: 16 residues. Trimming removed 4 bases from V and 0 bases from J, with 14 bases in between. Germline assignment: CDR1 SGDLS and CDR2 YYNGEE. CDR3 DNA: TGTGCCAGCAGCCTCCGTCACGGCGGCTCCTACAATGAGCAGTTCTTC. Translating it yields CASSLRHGGSYNEQFF. The whole variable domain, filled in from reference TRBV9 and TRBJ2-1, reads DSGVTQTPKHLITATGQRVTLRCSPRSGDLSVYWYQQSLDQGLQFLIQYYNGEERAKGNILERFSAQQFPDLHSELNLSSLELGDSALYFCASSLRHGGSYNEQFFGPGTRLTVL.

The CDR3 is CASNKGGVNTEAFF. The DNA for the CDR3 is TGTGCCAGCAACAAAGGGGGGGTGAACACTGAAGCTTTCTTT. This chain connects TRBV7-9 to TRBJ1-1, with D perhaps matching TRBD1 (6 bases). The CDR3 covers 14 residues. The germline gives CDR1 SEHNR, CDR2 FQNEAQ (reference sequence). The V gene lost 7 bases and the J gene lost 0 bases, with 12 bases spanning the gap.

This rearrangement joins TRBV7-9 to TRBJ2-1, with 14 bases identical to TRBD2. Looked up from germline, CDR1 is SEHNR and CDR2 is FQNEAQ (reference sequence). The CDR3 has 15 amino acids. The J segment lost 7 bases and the V segment lost 6 bases, leaving 5 bases of the junction unmatched. CDR3 residues: CASRLGLAGANEQFF. DNA of the CDR3: TGTGCCAGCAGATTGGGACTAGCGGGGGCTAATGAGCAGTTCTTC.

The DNA for the CDR3 is TGTGCCAGCAGCTTTGGACTAGCGGAGACCCAGTACTTC. Translating it yields CASSFGLAETQYF. The rearrangement links TRBV5-4 to TRBJ2-5, with 9 positions matching TRBD2. Germline-derived CDR1 and CDR2 are SGHNT and YYREEE (reference sequence). J was trimmed by 5 bases and V by 2 bases; bases with no gene match: 1. CDR3 length: 13 residues. Looking up the rest from reference TRBV5-4 and TRBJ2-5 gives the full variable domain: ETGVTQSPTHLIKTRGQQVTLRCSSQSGHNTVSWYQQALGQGPQFIFQYYREEENGRGNFPPRFSGLQFPNYSSELNVNALELDDSALYLCASSFGLAETQYFGPGTRLLVL.

This clone was picked up a small number of times. V usage is TRBV30 and J usage is TRBJ1-1, with D hard to call. The CDR3 contains 12 residues. Germline CDR1 is GTSNPN and CDR2 is SVGIG (reference sequence). V was trimmed by 4 bases and J by 1 base, leaving 7 bases between them. CDR3 in DNA: TGTGCCTGGAAACCCAGGAACACTGAAGCTTTCTTT. This gives the protein CAWKPRNTEAFF.

This clone showed up just a few times. This chain connects TRBV30 to TRBJ1-4; unclear D gene. CDR1 is GTSNPN and CDR2 is SVGIG in the germline V gene (reference sequence). Trimming cost V 2 bases and J 6 bases, with 10 bases left between them. This CDR3 spans 13 amino acids. The CDR3 DNA sequence: TGTGCCTGGAGTAACAGTGGCTATGAAAAACTGTTTTTT. It yields the protein CAWSNSGYEKLFF.

The chain is built from TRBV4-1 and TRBJ2-2; a weak D match, TRBD1 (6 bases). Deletions cut 0 bases from V and 3 bases from J, with 14 bases between. CDR1 and CDR2 (germline): MGHRA, YSYEKL. The CDR3 contains 17 residues. CDR3 DNA: TGCGCCAGCAGCCAAGATATGGGGACACTATACACCGGGGAGCTGTTTTTT. It encodes CASSQDMGTLYTGELFF.

This clone was observed a handful of times. The same CDR3 is also encoded by other DNA sequences in this sample. This chain uses TRBV19 with TRBJ2-1; 7 bases are a match to TRBD1. There are 16 residues in the CDR3. From germline, CDR1 is LNHDA and CDR2 SQIVND (reference sequence). V lost 6 bases, J lost 0 bases, and 8 bases stayed unmatched. The CDR3 loop is CASSRTGLSSYNEQFF. The CDR3 nucleotides are TGTGCCAGTAGCCGGACAGGCCTAAGCTCCTACAATGAGCAGTTCTTC.

This clone was recorded once. This chain links TRBV5-1 with TRBJ1-1; maybe TRBD1 (5 bases). The CDR3 consists of 16 residues. V lost 0 bases and J lost 5, with 17 bases in between. Germline lookup yields CDR1 SGHRS and CDR2 YFSETQ. The CDR3 sequence: CASSLAGGTPGTEAFF. The DNA of the CDR3 is TGCGCCAGCAGCTTGGCCGGCGGGACTCCCGGAACTGAAGCTTTCTTT.

This chain uses TRBV27 with TRBJ2-7; D is perhaps TRBD2 (7 bases). In germline, CDR1 is MNHEY, CDR2 SMNVEV (reference sequence). The CDR3 totals 14 residues. Between the trimmed V and J ends, which lost 5 bases and 3 bases, there was a span of 14 bases. The CDR3 sequence: CASSGRVRGYEQYF. The CDR3 DNA reads TGTGCCAGCAGTGGGAGGGTCAGGGGCTACGAGCAGTACTTC.

This sequence joins TRBV11-2 and TRBJ2-5; tentatively, D is TRBD2 (6 bases). Trimming left V 6 bases short and J 2 bases short, with 16 bases between. The CDR3 is made up of 15 amino acids. Per germline, CDR1 SGHAT and CDR2 FQNNGV. This CDR3 reads CASRGWDGRQETQYF. CDR3 DNA: TGTGCCAGCAGGGGATGGGACGGGAGACAAGAGACCCAGTACTTC.

This chain links TRBV6-6 with TRBJ1-1; no definite D call. From germline, CDR1 is MNHNY and CDR2 SVGAGI (reference sequence). The CDR3 is made up of 14 amino acids. The V end lost 5 bases, the J end lost 10 bases, and 20 bases lay between the germline ends. Written as DNA, the CDR3 is TGTGCCAGCAGTAGAGGAGGAGAGCCGAAGGGAGCTTTCTTT. As protein: CASSRGGEPKGAFF.

This clone appeared a few times. The chain is built from TRBV6-5 and TRBJ1-6; D is unresolved. The CDR3 extends over 13 amino acids. Germline-derived CDR1 and CDR2 are MNHEY and SVGAGI. V lost 8 bases to trimming and J lost 6 bases, with 11 bases between them. CDR3: CASRGGPNSPLHF. CDR3 nucleotide sequence: TGTGCCAGCCGGGGAGGCCCTAATTCACCCCTCCACTTT.

The chain has TRBV19 and TRBJ1-2, with D possibly matching TRBD1 (6 bases). V shed 8 bases and J shed 6 bases, with 19 bases lying between them. The CDR3 is 14 residues long. Per germline, CDR1 LNHDA and CDR2 SQIVND (reference sequence). CDR3 sequence reads: CASELTGYLDGYTF. In DNA form, the CDR3 reads TGTGCCAGTGAGTTGACAGGATATCTCGATGGCTACACCTTC. The variable domain in full, with the rest retrieved from reference TRBV19 and TRBJ1-2, is DGGITQSPKYLFRKEGQNVTLSCEQNLNHDAMYWYRQDPGQGLRLIYYSQIVNDFQKGDIAEGYSVSREKKESFPLTVTSAQKNPTAFYLCASELTGYLDGYTFGSGTRLTVV.

This chain connects TRBV7-9 to TRBJ2-2, with 7 bases aligning to TRBD1. The CDR3 has 12 amino acids. CDR1 SEHNR and CDR2 FQNEAQ come from the germline V gene (reference sequence). V shed 6 bases, J shed 8 bases, and the junction held 3 bases outside the gene matches. Here the CDR3 DNA reads TGTGCCAGCAGGGAGACAGGGGGGGAGCTGTTTTTT. Its translation is CASRETGGELFF.

The table lists this clone with a count of one. The rearrangement links TRBV30 to TRBJ1-1, with D perhaps matching TRBD1 (5 bases). Per the germline V gene, CDR1 is GTSNPN and CDR2 is SVGIG (reference sequence). The V end lost 3 bases, the J end lost 5 bases, and 22 bases lay between the germline ends. The CDR3 runs 16 residues. The DNA for the CDR3 is TGTGCCTGGAGCGGACCAAATACGGGGGGTGGAACTGAAGCTTTCTTT. Translation: CAWSGPNTGGGTEAFF.

To note about this clone: The junction departs from germline at one end; a sequencing error may be responsible. The chain links TRBV19 to TRBJ2-4; 8 nucleotides agree with TRBD2. This CDR3 comprises 19 residues. Germline V gives CDR1 LNHDA, CDR2 SQIVND (reference sequence). The CDR3 loop reads CASSTPFTGGSQAKNSQYF. For the CDR3, the DNA is TGTGCCAGTAGTACCCCCTTTACGGGGGGGTCCCAAGCCAAAAACAGTCAGTACTTC. Based on the CDR3 plus reference TRBV19 and TRBJ2-4, the full variable domain is DGGITQSPKYLFRKEGQNVTLSCEQNLNHDAMYWYRQDPGQGLRLIYYSQIVNDFQKGDIAEGYSVSREKKESFPLTVTSAQKNPTAFYLCASSTPFTGGSQAKNSQYFGAGTRLSVL.

The rearrangement uses TRBV28 and TRBJ1-2, with 7 nucleotides matching TRBD1. The CDR3 length is 15 residues. With 2 bases clipped from V and 2 bases from J, the junction kept 5 bases outside the gene matches. The germline V gene encodes CDR1 MDHEN and CDR2 SYDVKM. CDR3 sequence: CASSLTGTANYGYTF. CDR3 DNA: TGTGCCAGCAGTTTAACCGGGACAGCCAACTATGGCTACACCTTC.

CDR3 bases: TGTGCCAGCAGCTCCACCCTGTTGGGACAGGGGAACACTGAAGCTTTCTTT. Amino acids: CASSSTLLGQGNTEAFF. The chain recombines TRBV5-6 with TRBJ1-1, with TRBD1 identical over 9 bases. J was trimmed by 1 base and V by 3 bases; bases with no gene match: 10. Germline-derived CDR1 and CDR2 are SGHDT and YYEEEE. The CDR3 spans 17 residues.

The V call is TRBV6-1, the J call TRBJ1-2; 12 bases agree with TRBD1. From germline, CDR1 is MNHNS and CDR2 SASEGT. The V gene end was trimmed by 6 bases and the J gene end by 5 bases; junction bases not matched to a gene: 7. This CDR3 has 15 amino acids. The CDR3 protein is CASSRGQGASYGYTF. The CDR3 DNA reads TGTGCCAGCAGCCGGGGACAGGGGGCTTCTTATGGCTACACCTTC.

The rearrangement joins TRBV6-5 to TRBJ1-1, with D possibly being TRBD1 (5 bases). The CDR3 has 13 residues. Germline loops: CDR1 MNHEY, CDR2 SVGAGI. Deletions cut 0 bases from V and 4 bases from J, with 6 bases between. CDR3 nucleotide sequence: TGTGCCAGCAGTTACTCAAGGGGCACTGAAGCTTTCTTT. This gives the protein CASSYSRGTEAFF.

This chain connects TRBV5-4 to TRBJ1-4; 7 nucleotides match TRBD1. Unmatched junction bases numbered 6, after V lost 1 base and J lost 0 bases. CDR1 and CDR2 (germline): SGHNT, YYREEE (reference sequence). This CDR3 region has 17 residues. The CDR3, as DNA: TGTGCCAGCAGCTTGAGCAGGGGGGCCGCAACTAATGAAAAACTGTTTTTT. Its protein is CASSLSRGAATNEKLFF.

The CDR3 nucleotides read TGCGCCAGCAGCTCAGAGGGGACAGGGGTATGGGCTGGAAACACCATATATTTT. Translating it yields CASSSEGTGVWAGNTIYF. V is TRBV5-1 and J is TRBJ1-3; 10 nucleotides match TRBD1. The ends lost 3 bases at V and 2 bases at J; junction bases unmatched: 11. The CDR3 length is 18 residues. CDR1 is SGHRS and CDR2 is YFSETQ in the germline V gene.